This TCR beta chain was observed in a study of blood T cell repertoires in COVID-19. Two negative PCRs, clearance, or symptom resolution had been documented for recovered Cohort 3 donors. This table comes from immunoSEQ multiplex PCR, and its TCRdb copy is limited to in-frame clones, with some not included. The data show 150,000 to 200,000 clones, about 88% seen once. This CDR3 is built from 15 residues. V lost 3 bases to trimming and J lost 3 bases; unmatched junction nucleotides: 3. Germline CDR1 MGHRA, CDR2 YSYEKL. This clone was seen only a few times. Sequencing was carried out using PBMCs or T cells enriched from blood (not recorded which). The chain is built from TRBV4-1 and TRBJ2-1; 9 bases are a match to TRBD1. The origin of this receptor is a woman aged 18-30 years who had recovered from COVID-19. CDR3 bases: TGCGCCAGCAGCCAGGGGGACAGGGTCTACAATGAGCAGTTCTTC. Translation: CASSQGDRVYNEQFF.